This T cell receptor (beta chain) was found in a study of OX40 agonist ivuxolimab in advanced cancers. Overall study context: Prior anti-PD-1, anti-PD-L1 or anti-CTLA-4 therapy was allowed; 40% had some. Partial responses were achieved by three patients, of whom one had hepatocellular carcinoma and two had cutaneous melanoma.

Assay used: immunoSEQ multiplex PCR; TCRdb lists only in-frame clones, some missing. This repertoire shows about 100,000 clones, 85% to 90% found once; its top ten account for roughly 0.8%. Germline assignment: CDR1 MDHEN and CDR2 SYDVKM. This CDR3 region has 16 residues. J gave up 5 bases and V 4 bases, and 8 bases lay outside the gene matches. Sequences were derived from CD4+ or CD8+ T cells sorted from blood, sampled in a trial of the OX40 agonist ivuxolimab. This rearrangement joins TRBV28 to TRBJ2-5; 12 bases are shared with TRBD1. The clonotype originates from an adult with an advanced solid tumor such as melanoma, head and neck, liver or kidney cancer. CDR3 sequence reads: CASSSSGQGARETQYF. As DNA, the CDR3 is TGTGCCAGCAGTTCCTCGGGACAGGGGGCTCGGGAGACCCAGTACTTC.